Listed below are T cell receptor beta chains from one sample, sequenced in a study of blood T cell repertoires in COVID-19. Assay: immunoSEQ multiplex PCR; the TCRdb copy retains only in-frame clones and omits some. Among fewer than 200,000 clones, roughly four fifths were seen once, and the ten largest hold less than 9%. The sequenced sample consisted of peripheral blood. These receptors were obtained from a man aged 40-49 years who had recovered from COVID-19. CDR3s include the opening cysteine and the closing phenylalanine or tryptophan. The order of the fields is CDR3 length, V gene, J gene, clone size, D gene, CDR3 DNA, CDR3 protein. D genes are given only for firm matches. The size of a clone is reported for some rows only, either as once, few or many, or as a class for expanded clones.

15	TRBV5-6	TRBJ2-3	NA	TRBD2	TGTGCCAGCAGCTTGGCGGGGGGATCCACAGATACGCAGTATTTT	CASSLAGGSTDTQYF
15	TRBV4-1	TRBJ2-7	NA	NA	TGCGCCAGCAGCTCCTTAGGAGGGATTACCTACGAGCAGTACTTC	CASSSLGGITYEQYF
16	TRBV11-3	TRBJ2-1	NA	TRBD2	TGTGCCAGCAGCTCCACTAGCGGGGGCCTATACAATGAGCAGTTCTTC	CASSSTSGGLYNEQFF
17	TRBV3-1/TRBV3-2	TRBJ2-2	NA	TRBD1	TGTGCCAGCAGCCAAGATTTAAGGACAGGGGGTCTAGGGGAGCTGTTTTTT	CASSQDLRTGGLGELFF
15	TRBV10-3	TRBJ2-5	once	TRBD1	TGTGCCATCAGTGGTGGACAGGGGGCCCAAGAGACCCAGTACTTC	CAISGGQGAQETQYF
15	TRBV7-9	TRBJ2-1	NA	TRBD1	TGTGCCAGCAGCTTAGAGACGGACAGGGGGGATGAGCAGTTCTTC	CASSLETDRGDEQFF
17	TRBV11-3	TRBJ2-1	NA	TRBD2	TGTGCCAGCAGCTTAGTTAATTGGGCGGGGGGGCCTGGTGAGCAGTTCTTC	CASSLVNWAGGPGEQFF
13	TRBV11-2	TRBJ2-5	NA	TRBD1	TGTGCCAGCAGCCTCGGACAGGGGGAGACCCAGTACTTC	CASSLGQGETQYF
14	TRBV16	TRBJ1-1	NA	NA	TGTGCCAGCAGCCACCGACAGCTGAACACTGAAGCTTTCTTT	CASSHRQLNTEAFF
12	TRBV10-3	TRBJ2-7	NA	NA	TGTGCCATCAGTGAAGGCAGGGACGAGCAGTACTTC	CAISEGRDEQYF
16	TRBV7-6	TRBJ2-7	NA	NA	TGTGCCAGCAGCCCCCTAGGGACTGCCCCCCCCTACGAGCAGTACTTC	CASSPLGTAPPYEQYF
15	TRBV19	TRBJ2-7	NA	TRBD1	TGTGCCAGTAGTACCACCGGGACAGTTAGGTACGAGCAGTACTTC	CASSTTGTVRYEQYF
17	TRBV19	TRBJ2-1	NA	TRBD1	TGTGCCAGTAGTATTTCCCCCGGGACAGGGGTTGCCAATGAGCAGTTCTTC	CASSISPGTGVANEQFF
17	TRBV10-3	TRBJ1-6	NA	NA	TGTGCCATCAGTGAAGTTTGGGCCTCATCGGAAGACTCACCCCTCCACTTT	CAISEVWASSEDSPLHF
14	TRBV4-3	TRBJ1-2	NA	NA	TGCGCCAGCAGCCAAGGCCAGTCTGGCTATGGCTACACCTTC	CASSQGQSGYGYTF
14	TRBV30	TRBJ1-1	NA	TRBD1	TGTGCCTGGAGTAGACAGGGGGCGAGAACTGAAGCTTTCTTT	CAWSRQGARTEAFF
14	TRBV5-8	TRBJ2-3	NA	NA	TGTGCCAGCAGCTTGGGGGTTAGCGCAGATACGCAGTATTTT	CASSLGVSADTQYF
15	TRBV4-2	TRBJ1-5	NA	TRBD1	TGTGCCAGCAGCCAGAGACAGGGGAGCAATCAGCCCCAGCATTTT	CASSQRQGSNQPQHF
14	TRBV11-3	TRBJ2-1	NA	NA	TGTGCCAGCAGCTCAGCAGGAGGATGGAATGAGCAGTTCTTC	CASSSAGGWNEQFF
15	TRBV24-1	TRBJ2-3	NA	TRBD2	TGTGCCACCAGTGATGGGGCGGGGGGAACAGATACGCAGTATTTT	CATSDGAGGTDTQYF
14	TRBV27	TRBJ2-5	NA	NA	TGTGCCAGCAGTTCCAAGCAGGGTTTACAGACCCAGTACTTC	CASSSKQGLQTQYF
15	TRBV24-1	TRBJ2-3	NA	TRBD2	TGTGCCACCACCCCGGGAGGGCTAAGCACAGATACGCAGTATTTT	CATTPGGLSTDTQYF
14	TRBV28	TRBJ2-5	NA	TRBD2	TGTGCCAGCACCGGACTAGCGGGGGGTGAGACCCAGTACTTC	CASTGLAGGETQYF
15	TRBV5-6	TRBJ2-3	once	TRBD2	TGTGCCAGCAGCTTCATAGCGGGGGTTTCAGATACGCAGTATTTT	CASSFIAGVSDTQYF